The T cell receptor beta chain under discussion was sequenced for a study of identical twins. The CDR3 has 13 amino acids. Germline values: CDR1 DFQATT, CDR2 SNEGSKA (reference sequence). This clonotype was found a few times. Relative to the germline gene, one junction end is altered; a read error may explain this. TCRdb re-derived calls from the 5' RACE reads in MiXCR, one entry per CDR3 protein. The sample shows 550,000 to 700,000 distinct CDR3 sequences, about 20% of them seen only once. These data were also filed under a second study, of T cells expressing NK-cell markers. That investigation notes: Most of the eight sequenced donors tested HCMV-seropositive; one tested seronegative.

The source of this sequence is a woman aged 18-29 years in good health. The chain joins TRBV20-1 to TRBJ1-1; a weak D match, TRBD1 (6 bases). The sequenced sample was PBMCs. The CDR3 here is CSARGGPDTEAFF. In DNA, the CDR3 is TGCAGTGCCAGAGGGGGTCCGGACACTGAAGCTTTCTTT.